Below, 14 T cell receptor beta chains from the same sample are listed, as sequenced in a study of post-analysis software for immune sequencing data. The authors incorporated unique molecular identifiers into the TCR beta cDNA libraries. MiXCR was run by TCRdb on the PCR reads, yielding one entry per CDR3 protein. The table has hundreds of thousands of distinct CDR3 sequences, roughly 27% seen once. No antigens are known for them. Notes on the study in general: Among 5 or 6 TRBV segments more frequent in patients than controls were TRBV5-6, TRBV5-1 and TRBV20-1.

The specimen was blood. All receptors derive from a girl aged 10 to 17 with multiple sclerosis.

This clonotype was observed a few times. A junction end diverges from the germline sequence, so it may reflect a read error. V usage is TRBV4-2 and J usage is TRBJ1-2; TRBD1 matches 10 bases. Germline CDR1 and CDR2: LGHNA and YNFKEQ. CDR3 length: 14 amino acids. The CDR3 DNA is TGTGTCAGCAGCAGGAGCTTAGACAGGGGGCCCTACACCTTC. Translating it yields CVSSRSLDRGPYTF.

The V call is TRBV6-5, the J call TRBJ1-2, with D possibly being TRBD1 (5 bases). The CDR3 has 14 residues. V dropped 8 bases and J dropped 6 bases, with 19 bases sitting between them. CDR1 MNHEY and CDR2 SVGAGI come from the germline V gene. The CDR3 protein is CASGDRGRAHGYTF. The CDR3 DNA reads TGTGCCAGCGGGGACCGGGGCAGGGCCCATGGCTACACCTTC.

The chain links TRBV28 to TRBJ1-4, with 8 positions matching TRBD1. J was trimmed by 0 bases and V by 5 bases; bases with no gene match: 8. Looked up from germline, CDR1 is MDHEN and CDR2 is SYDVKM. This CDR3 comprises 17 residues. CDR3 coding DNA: TGTGCCAGCAGTCTGGACAGGGTCGGCGCAACTAATGAAAAACTGTTTTTT. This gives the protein CASSLDRVGATNEKLFF.

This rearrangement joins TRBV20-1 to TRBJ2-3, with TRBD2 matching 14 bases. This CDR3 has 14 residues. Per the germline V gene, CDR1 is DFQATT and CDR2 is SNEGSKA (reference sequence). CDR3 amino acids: CSLTGLAGADTQYF. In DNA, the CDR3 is TGCAGCTTGACGGGACTAGCGGGAGCAGATACGCAGTATTTT.

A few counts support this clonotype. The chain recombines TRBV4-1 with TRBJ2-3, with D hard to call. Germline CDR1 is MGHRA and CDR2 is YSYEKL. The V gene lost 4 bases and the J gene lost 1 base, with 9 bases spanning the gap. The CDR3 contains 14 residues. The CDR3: CASSPQWGTDTQYF. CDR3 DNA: TGCGCCAGCAGCCCACAGTGGGGCACAGATACGCAGTATTTT.

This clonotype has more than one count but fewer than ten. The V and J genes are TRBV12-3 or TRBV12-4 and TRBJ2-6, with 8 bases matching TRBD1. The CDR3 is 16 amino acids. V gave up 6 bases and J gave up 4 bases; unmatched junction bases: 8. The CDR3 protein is CASSHRQGSGANVLTF. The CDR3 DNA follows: TGTGCCAGCAGCCACAGACAGGGGTCAGGGGCCAACGTCCTGACTTTC.

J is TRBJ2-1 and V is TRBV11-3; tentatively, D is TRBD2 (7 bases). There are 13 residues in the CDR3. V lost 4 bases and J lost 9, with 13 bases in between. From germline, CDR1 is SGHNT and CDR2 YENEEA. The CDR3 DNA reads TGTGCCAGCAGCTCATTCGGGGGGCCTGAGCAGTTCTTC. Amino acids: CASSSFGGPEQFF.

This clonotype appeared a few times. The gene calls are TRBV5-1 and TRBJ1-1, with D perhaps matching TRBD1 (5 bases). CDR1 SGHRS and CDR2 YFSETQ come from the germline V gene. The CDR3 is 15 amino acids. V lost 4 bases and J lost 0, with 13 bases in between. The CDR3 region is CASSPQMTVNTEAFF. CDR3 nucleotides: TGCGCCAGCAGCCCACAAATGACAGTGAACACTGAAGCTTTCTTT.

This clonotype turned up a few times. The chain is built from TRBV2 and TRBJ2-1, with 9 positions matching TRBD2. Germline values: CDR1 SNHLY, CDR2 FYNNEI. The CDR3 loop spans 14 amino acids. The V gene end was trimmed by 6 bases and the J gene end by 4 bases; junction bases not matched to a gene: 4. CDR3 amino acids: CASRRGGGYNEQFF. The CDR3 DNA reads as TGTGCCAGCAGGCGGGGGGGCGGGTACAATGAGCAGTTCTTC.

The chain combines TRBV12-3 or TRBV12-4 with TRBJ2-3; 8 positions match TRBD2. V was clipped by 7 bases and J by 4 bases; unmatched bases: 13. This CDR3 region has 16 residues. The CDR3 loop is CASKTSAGRNADTQYF. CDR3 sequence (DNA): TGTGCCAGCAAGACTAGCGCGGGACGGAACGCAGATACGCAGTATTTT.

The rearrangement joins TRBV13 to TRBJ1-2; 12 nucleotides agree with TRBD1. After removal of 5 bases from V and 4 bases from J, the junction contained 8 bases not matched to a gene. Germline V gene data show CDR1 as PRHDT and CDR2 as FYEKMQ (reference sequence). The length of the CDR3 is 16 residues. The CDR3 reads CASSAGTGGFLYGYTF. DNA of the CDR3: TGTGCCAGCAGCGCCGGGACAGGGGGCTTTCTCTATGGCTACACCTTC. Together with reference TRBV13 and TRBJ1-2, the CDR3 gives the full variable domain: AAGVIQSPRHLIKEKRETATLKCYPIPRHDTVYWYQQGPGQDPQFLISFYEKMQSDKGSIPDRFSAQQFSDYHSELNMSSLELGDSALYFCASSAGTGGFLYGYTFGSGTRLTVV.

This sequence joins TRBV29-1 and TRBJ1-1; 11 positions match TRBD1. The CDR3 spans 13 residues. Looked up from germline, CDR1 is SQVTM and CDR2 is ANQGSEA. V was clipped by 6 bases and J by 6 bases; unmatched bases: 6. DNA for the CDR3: TGCAGCGTAGGGACAGGGGGTTACGCTGAAGCTTTCTTT. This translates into CSVGTGGYAEAFF.

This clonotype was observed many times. The CDR3 DNA reads as TGTGCCAGCAGCCCGACGGGGACCTACAATGAGCAGTTCTTC. It is translated as CASSPTGTYNEQFF. The J gene is TRBJ2-1, the V gene TRBV7-7; tentatively, D is TRBD2 (5 bases). The CDR3 is 14 residues long. The V gene's germline CDR1 is SSHAT and CDR2 FNYEAQ (reference sequence). V was shortened by 5 bases and J by 2 bases, with 10 bases between the two germline ends.

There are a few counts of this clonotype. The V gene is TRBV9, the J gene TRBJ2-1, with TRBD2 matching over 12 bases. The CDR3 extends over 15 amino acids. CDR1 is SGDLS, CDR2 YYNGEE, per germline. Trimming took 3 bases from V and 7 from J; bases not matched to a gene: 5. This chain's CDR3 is CASSARTSGNNEQFF. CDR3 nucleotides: TGTGCCAGCAGCGCCCGGACTAGCGGGAATAATGAGCAGTTCTTC.